What follows are 8 T cell receptor beta chains derived from one specimen sequenced in a study of molecular identifiers for immune sequencing clone quantification. Via MiXCR, TCRdb re-called the PCR reads, giving one row per CDR3 protein. The sample lists approximately 630,000 distinct CDR3 sequences, roughly 27% seen once, with about 0.84% in the top ten. The specimen sequenced was naive CD8+ T cells from blood, with Jurkat cell RNA spiked in. The subset is: FACS-sorted CD8+CD4-CCR7+CD45RA+ naive T cells. The source is a human donor in good health. Some libraries in this study had Jurkat cell RNA spiked in.

With respect to this clonotype: This may be a read error: a much more frequent sequence differs by one nucleotide. The rearrangement links TRBV12-3 or TRBV12-4 to TRBJ1-1; 9 bases agree with TRBD1. The CDR3 extends over 14 amino acids. This CDR3 reads CASSTGTGNAEAFF. The CDR3 region has the DNA TGTGCCAGCAGTACCGGGACAGGGAACGCTGAAGCTTTCTTT.

Remarks on this clonotype: One base away lies a much larger clone, so this may be a sequencing read error. The CDR3, as DNA: TGTGCCAGTAGTATAGAACAGGGAGCCACCGGGAAGCTGTTTTTT. It translates to CASSIEQGATGKLFF. The V gene is TRBV19, the J gene TRBJ2-2; TRBD1 is a possible D gene (6 bases). Germline V lookup: CDR1 LNHDA, CDR2 SQIVND (reference sequence). The CDR3 spans 15 residues.

This clonotype was found many times. The CDR3 DNA is TGTGCCAGCAGTACGCGGACTAGCGGGGGCCGCACAGATACGCAGTATTTT. This sequence encodes CASSTRTSGGRTDTQYF. The V call is TRBV27, the J call TRBJ2-3, with TRBD2 identical over 13 bases. The trim removed 5 bases at V and 1 base at J, leaving 6 bases unmatched. Per germline, CDR1 MNHEY and CDR2 SMNVEV (reference sequence). The CDR3 contains 17 residues.

Many counts were recorded for this clonotype. The rearrangement links TRBV5-4 to TRBJ1-2, with 9 bases that match TRBD1. J was trimmed by 1 base and V by 5 bases; bases with no gene match: 12. The CDR3 has 17 residues. The germline V gene encodes CDR1 SGHNT and CDR2 YYREEE (reference sequence). CDR3 sequence (DNA): TGTGCCAGCAGGCCGGGACAGGGAATGATTTTTAACTATGGCTACACCTTC. Translation: CASRPGQGMIFNYGYTF.

The chain combines TRBV6-6 with TRBJ2-1, with 9 bases matching TRBD2. This CDR3 has 16 amino acids. CDR1 is MNHNY, CDR2 SVGAGI, per germline (reference sequence). V was clipped by 5 bases and J by 6 bases; unmatched bases: 11. CDR3 sequence reads: CASSPSTSGYSNEQFF. The CDR3 DNA follows: TGTGCCAGCAGTCCATCGACTAGCGGTTATAGCAATGAGCAGTTCTTC.

This clonotype was picked up a small number of times. The CDR3 DNA follows: TGTGCCAGCAGCTTAGGTAGCCTAGCGGGAGACCTCTCCTACGAGCAGTACTTC. Translation: CASSLGSLAGDLSYEQYF. The genes are TRBV7-9 and TRBJ2-7; 10 bases are a match to TRBD2. Trimming took 1 base from V and 0 from J; bases not matched to a gene: 9. CDR1 and CDR2 (germline): SEHNR, FQNEAQ (reference sequence). The CDR3 length is 18 residues. Variable domain in full (rest from reference TRBV7-9 and TRBJ2-7): DTGVSQNPRHKITKRGQNVTFRCDPISEHNRLYWYRQTLGQGPEFLTYFQNEAQLEKSRLLSDRFSAERPKGSFSTLEIQRTEQGDSAMYLCASSLGSLAGDLSYEQYFGPGTRLTVT.

In this sample, this clonotype turned up a few times. The gene calls are TRBV10-3 and TRBJ2-2; no definite D call. V gave up 4 bases and J gave up 0 bases, with 12 bases separating them. Per the germline V gene, CDR1 is ENHRY and CDR2 is SYGVKD. CDR3 length equals 16 residues. The CDR3 loop reads CAISVDWVSNTGELFF. The CDR3, as DNA: TGTGCCATCAGTGTGGATTGGGTTTCGAACACCGGGGAGCTGTTTTTT.

This clonotype was counted a few times. The chain has TRBV6-5 and TRBJ2-7, with a tentative D call TRBD2 (6 bases). Trimming removed 2 bases from V and 11 bases from J, with 19 bases in between. Germline V gene data show CDR1 as MNHEY and CDR2 as SVGAGI. The length of the CDR3 is 14 residues. CDR3 protein: CASSYGRSGGGEYF. The CDR3 nucleotides read TGTGCCAGCAGTTACGGTCGTTCTGGAGGCGGGGAGTACTTC.